This T cell receptor beta chain was captured by sequencing in a study of chemoradiotherapy in HPV16-positive cancers. In the study overall: Candidate HPV-specific clones and shared TCR motifs came from a couple of HPV16-positive patients.

Comment on this clone: Its specificity is unknown.

Study observations and caveats: Only a couple of HPV16-positive patients supplied the functional HPV-specificity definition. During treatment, candidate HPV-specific clones and E7-related motifs expanded in tumor.

The data were produced by immunoSEQ multiplex PCR, yet TCRdb's version contains in-frame clones alone and is incomplete. The table records about 39,000 clones, around 82% of them present only once. Trimming removed 0 bases from V and 6 bases from J; junction bases left unmatched: 11. There are 16 residues in the CDR3. The germline V gene has CDR1 SGDLS and CDR2 YYNGEE. The rearrangement links TRBV9 to TRBJ2-7, with 8 bases identical to TRBD2. The TCR originated in a human donor with HPV-associated anogenital cancer. The source was blood, collected from a patient who underwent chemoradiotherapy. In DNA form, the CDR3 reads TGTGCCAGCAGCGTAGGGCCTGGCGGGGGGAATGCCGAGCAGTACTTC. It codes for CASSVGPGGGNAEQYF.